The 18 T cell receptor beta chains in this list originate from one sample, sequenced in a study of technical replicates of blood from a handful of donors. Libraries were prepared by immunoSEQ multiplex PCR; TCRdb keeps only in-frame clonotypes and omits some of them. The table shows 76,000 or so clones, with about 91% occurring only once. Material for sequencing was T cells isolated from PBMCs. These receptors came from a human donor in good health.

The V gene is TRBV4-1, the J gene TRBJ2-4, with D perhaps TRBD2 (5 bases). The V end was cut by 1 base, the J end by 5 bases, with 6 bases between. There are 13 residues in the CDR3. Germline V gene sequence: CDR1 MGHRA, CDR2 YSYEKL. In DNA form, the CDR3 reads TGCGCCAGCAGCCAAGTTAGCGAAAACATTCAGTACTTC. The encoded protein is CASSQVSENIQYF.

This clone occurred once. This chain links TRBV19 with TRBJ1-2; 10 nucleotides match TRBD1. V dropped 6 bases and J dropped 4; count of bases not matched to a gene: 11. Per the germline V gene, CDR1 is LNHDA and CDR2 is SQIVND (reference sequence). This CDR3 comprises 16 residues. CDR3 sequence: CASRVPGDRGVYGYTF. DNA for the CDR3: TGTGCCAGTAGGGTCCCTGGGGACAGGGGTGTCTATGGCTACACCTTC. The variable domain in full, with the rest retrieved from reference TRBV19 and TRBJ1-2, is DGGITQSPKYLFRKEGQNVTLSCEQNLNHDAMYWYRQDPGQGLRLIYYSQIVNDFQKGDIAEGYSVSREKKESFPLTVTSAQKNPTAFYLCASRVPGDRGVYGYTFGSGTRLTVV.

The chain employs TRBV2 and TRBJ2-7; maybe TRBD1 (6 bases). CDR3 length: 14 amino acids. The ends were cut back, 5 bases at V and 0 bases at J, with 11 bases in the middle. Per germline, CDR1 SNHLY and CDR2 FYNNEI. The CDR3 coding sequence is TGTGCCAGCAGTATGACAGGAAACTCCTACGAGCAGTACTTC. Translating gives CASSMTGNSYEQYF. The variable domain in full, completed from reference TRBV2 and TRBJ2-7, reads EPEVTQTPSHQVTQMGQEVILRCVPISNHLYFYWYRQILGQKVEFLVSFYNNEISEKSEIFDDQFSVERPDGSNFTLKIRSTKLEDSAMYFCASSMTGNSYEQYFGPGTRLTVT.

This chain joins TRBV6-5 and TRBJ1-1, with a weak D call TRBD1 (6 bases). The ends were cut back, 0 bases at V and 0 bases at J, with 8 bases in the middle. Germline V gene data show CDR1 as MNHEY and CDR2 as SVGAGI. The CDR3 extends over 15 amino acids. DNA of the CDR3: TGTGCCAGCAGTTACTCTCAGGGGATGAACACTGAAGCTTTCTTT. This gives the protein CASSYSQGMNTEAFF.

This rearrangement joins TRBV11-2 to TRBJ2-2, with 8 bases matching TRBD2. The CDR3 has 17 amino acids. Germline CDR1 reads SGHAT; CDR2 reads FQNNGV. The ends lost 5 bases at V and 2 bases at J; junction bases unmatched: 10. DNA of the CDR3: TGTGCCAGCAGCCCAGGGAGGTGGACTAGCAACACCGGGGAGCTGTTTTTT. Translation gives CASSPGRWTSNTGELFF.

This rearrangement joins TRBV28 to TRBJ1-2, with D tentatively TRBD1 (5 bases). CDR1 and CDR2 from the germline V gene are MDHEN and SYDVKM. The CDR3 spans 13 residues. Between the trimmed V and J ends, which lost 3 bases and 5 bases, there was a span of 10 bases. The CDR3 sequence is CASSFSTVYGYTF. The CDR3 region has the DNA TGTGCCAGCAGTTTCTCGACAGTTTATGGCTACACCTTC.

The chain combines TRBV6-5 with TRBJ2-3; D might be TRBD1 (6 bases). Germline V gives CDR1 MNHEY, CDR2 SVGAGI. The V gene lost 5 bases and the J gene lost 4 bases, with 13 bases spanning the gap. This CDR3 is built from 14 residues. The DNA for the CDR3 is TGTGCCAGCAGTATCCCGGGACATGCAGATACGCAGTATTTT. Residues: CASSIPGHADTQYF.

This chain uses TRBV7-9 with TRBJ2-7, with D perhaps TRBD1 (5 bases). The germline CDR1 and CDR2 sequences are SEHNR and FQNEAQ (reference sequence). This CDR3 has 16 residues. The V and J ends lost 6 bases and 2 bases respectively, with 20 bases between them. The CDR3 DNA reads TGTGCCAGCAGAGTAGGGAAGGGAACAGGAGCCTACGAGCAGTACTTC. Residues: CASRVGKGTGAYEQYF.

This clone was recorded only once. V and J are TRBV15 and TRBJ2-7; 11 bases are shared with TRBD2. V gave up 2 bases and J gave up 5 bases; unmatched junction bases: 8. Germline V gene sequence: CDR1 LNHNV, CDR2 YYDKDF (reference sequence). This CDR3 region has 16 residues. The CDR3 is CATSRKTSGSTNEQYF. Here the CDR3 DNA reads TGTGCCACCAGCAGAAAAACTAGCGGGAGTACGAACGAGCAGTACTTC.

The J gene is TRBJ1-5, the V gene TRBV9, with D perhaps TRBD1 (5 bases). Germline values: CDR1 SGDLS, CDR2 YYNGEE. The CDR3 spans 14 residues. V was clipped by 2 bases and J by 9 bases, with 15 bases between them. As DNA, the CDR3 is TGTGCCAGCAGCGTCGAATGGGGCCTCGGGCCCCAGCATTTT. Its protein product is CASSVEWGLGPQHF.

This chain joins TRBV15 and TRBJ2-2; possible D gene TRBD2, 6 bases. The CDR3 is made up of 16 amino acids. The V gene lost 1 base and the J gene lost 5 bases, with 14 bases spanning the gap. Per the germline V gene, CDR1 is LNHNV and CDR2 is YYDKDF (reference sequence). The CDR3 DNA reads as TGTGCCACCAGCAGAGCAACGGGAGCGAGGACCGGGGAGCTGTTTTTT. It translates to CATSRATGARTGELFF.

This clone was found once. The chain combines TRBV29-1 with TRBJ1-2; no reliable D call. The CDR3 runs 11 residues. V was clipped by 7 bases and J by 5 bases, with 11 bases between them. Germline V gene sequence: CDR1 SQVTM, CDR2 ANQGSEA. The CDR3 region is CSGYVEYGYTF. The CDR3 DNA is TGCAGCGGGTACGTGGAGTATGGCTACACCTTC.

The chain carries TRBV5-6 and TRBJ1-2; 7 nucleotides agree with TRBD1. The CDR3 is 15 amino acids. V was clipped by 3 bases and J by 2 bases; unmatched bases: 7. Germline-derived CDR1 and CDR2 are SGHDT and YYEEEE. DNA for the CDR3: TGTGCCAGCAGCTACGGGACAGTTGACAACTATGGCTACACCTTC. This sequence encodes CASSYGTVDNYGYTF.

This chain uses TRBV2 with TRBJ2-7, with D hard to call. The CDR3 sequence is 11 residues long. Germline-derived CDR1 and CDR2 are SNHLY and FYNNEI. Trimming removed 4 bases from V and 5 bases from J, with 6 bases in between. DNA of the CDR3: TGTGCCAGCAGTGTACGGGACGAGCAGTACTTC. This translates into CASSVRDEQYF. Looking up the rest from reference TRBV2 and TRBJ2-7 gives the full variable domain: EPEVTQTPSHQVTQMGQEVILRCVPISNHLYFYWYRQILGQKVEFLVSFYNNEISEKSEIFDDQFSVERPDGSNFTLKIRSTKLEDSAMYFCASSVRDEQYFGPGTRLTVT.

The chain recombines TRBV5-1 with TRBJ2-7, with D perhaps TRBD1 (6 bases). The CDR3 has 14 residues. The ends were cut back, 0 bases at V and 6 bases at J, with 13 bases in the middle. Germline-derived CDR1 and CDR2 are SGHRS and YFSETQ. The CDR3 bases are TGCGCCAGCAGCTTGGGGGAACAGGGAAGCGAGCAGTACTTC. It encodes CASSLGEQGSEQYF.

The genes are TRBV9 and TRBJ2-7; D possibly corresponds to TRBD2 (5 bases). The CDR3 loop spans 12 amino acids. Germline V CDR1 and CDR2: SGDLS, YYNGEE. V lost 3 bases and J 6 bases, leaving 10 bases between the germline ends. CDR3 residues: CASSAAGIEQYF. DNA for the CDR3: TGTGCCAGCAGCGCCGCGGGTATCGAGCAGTACTTC.

The V gene is TRBV16, the J gene TRBJ1-1; D uncertain. The CDR3 contains 12 residues. From germline, CDR1 is KGHSY and CDR2 FQNENV. The V gene lost 3 bases and the J gene lost 7 bases, with 9 bases spanning the gap. CDR3 in DNA: TGTGCCAGCAGCCAGGCCACACATGAAGCTTTCTTT. It encodes CASSQATHEAFF.

The rearrangement joins TRBV30 to TRBJ2-7; weak D call: TRBD1 (6 bases). Germline loops: CDR1 GTSNPN, CDR2 SVGIG (reference sequence). The CDR3 totals 13 residues. Deletions cut 4 bases from V and 7 bases from J, with 17 bases between. For the CDR3, the DNA is TGTGCCTGGACCCCTCCCAGGGGCGGGGAGCAGTACTTC. Translating gives CAWTPPRGGEQYF.